Listed below are T cell receptor beta chains from one sample, sequenced in a study of response to subunit inactivated influenza vaccine. A single record per CDR3 protein comes from TCRdb applying MiXCR to the RT-PCR reads. The sample has hundreds of thousands of distinct CDR3 sequences; about a fifth are singletons. The starting material was PBMCs from blood, obtained about 20 months after vaccination. These receptors came from a man aged 50-75 years who received an inactivated influenza vaccine. The CDR3 runs from the conserved cysteine through the conserved F or W. The D gene is left open where the match is weak. Not every row has a clone size; where given, it reads once, few, many or a size class.

d_call j_call clone_size cdr3_length v_call cdr3_nt cdr3_aa
TRBD1 TRBJ2-1 - 16 TRBV12-3/TRBV12-4 TGTGCCAGCAACTCCGGGACAGCATTGCGCGACAATGAGCAGTTCTTC CASNSGTALRDNEQFF
- TRBJ1-5 - 15 TRBV5-1 TGCGCCAGCAGCTTGGAGGGGGGTGCGATTCAGCCCCAGCATTTT CASSLEGGAIQPQHF
- TRBJ2-7 - 11 TRBV18 TGTGCCAGCTCACACGATCTCGAGCAGTACTTC CASSHDLEQYF
TRBD1 TRBJ1-1 few 15 TRBV12-3/TRBV12-4 TGTGCCAGCAGTCCGGACGGGACAGTCGGCACTGAAGCTTTCTTT CASSPDGTVGTEAFF
- TRBJ2-7 - 14 TRBV6-2/TRBV6-3 TGTGCCAGCAGTTACCTCTCTGGGCGGGCCGAGCAGTACTTC CASSYLSGRAEQYF
- TRBJ2-7 few 16 TRBV25-1 TGTGCCAGCAGCTACAAGATTCGGGTCGGAGCCTACGAGCAGTACTTC CASSYKIRVGAYEQYF
TRBD2 TRBJ2-7 - 20 TRBV7-8 TGTGCCAGCAGCTATCCGACAGGGGCTCTAGCGGGAGGTAGGGCCTACGAGCAGTACTTC CASSYPTGALAGGRAYEQYF
- TRBJ1-3 few 14 TRBV12-3/TRBV12-4 TGTGCCAGCAGACCAAGAAGGTTTGGAAACACCATATATTTT CASRPRRFGNTIYF
- TRBJ2-1 few 15 TRBV11-2 TGTGCCAGCAGCTTAGGGACGGGGGCCCGTAAGGAGCAGTTCTTC CASSLGTGARKEQFF
- TRBJ1-5 - 15 TRBV15 TGTGCCACCAGCAGAGATCGTACAGGTTACCAGCCCCAGCATTTT CATSRDRTGYQPQHF
- TRBJ1-2 few 11 TRBV18 TGTGCCAGCTCACCAAACCGAGGCTACACCTTC CASSPNRGYTF
TRBD2 TRBJ2-1 few 18 TRBV7-6 TGTGCCAGCAGCTTAAACCTAGCGGGAGGATACGTATACAATGAGCAGTTCTTC CASSLNLAGGYVYNEQFF
- TRBJ2-1 few 15 TRBV7-9 TGTGCCAGCAGCAACCTCAAGAGCTCCTACAATGAGCAGTTCTTC CASSNLKSSYNEQFF
- TRBJ1-2 - 12 TRBV7-2 TGTGCCAGCAGGACGGGAAACTATGGCTACACCTTC CASRTGNYGYTF
- TRBJ2-3 - 13 TRBV12-3/TRBV12-4 TGTGCCATCACCAGGGGTGGGGCAGATACGCAGTATTTT CAITRGGADTQYF
- TRBJ2-3 few 17 TRBV3-1 TGTGCCAGCAGCCAAGATAGGACCGTGAGAGAAACAGATACGCAGTATTTT CASSQDRTVRETDTQYF
- TRBJ2-7 - 13 TRBV27 TGTGCCAGCAGATCTCTCCCCAGTTACGAGCAGTACTTC CASRSLPSYEQYF
- TRBJ2-7 few 14 TRBV9 TGTGCCAGCAGCCCCCGGACAGAATCCTACGAGCAGTACTTC CASSPRTESYEQYF
TRBD2 TRBJ2-1 few 17 TRBV24-1 TGTGCCACCAGTGGTTTCTCGACTAGCGGGGGGAGCAATGAGCAGTTCTTC CATSGFSTSGGSNEQFF
TRBD1 TRBJ1-2 few 14 TRBV6-2/TRBV6-3 TGTGCCAGCCGAAGATCGACAGGGGCTTACGGCTACACCTTC CASRRSTGAYGYTF
TRBD2 TRBJ2-1 - 12 TRBV19 TGTGCCAGTAGTATGGGAGGGATTGAGCAGTTCTTC CASSMGGIEQFF
TRBD2 TRBJ2-6 - 18 TRBV11-2 TGTGCCAGCAGCTCCAACGCGGGACTAGTATCTGGGGCCAACGTCCTGACTTTC CASSSNAGLVSGANVLTF
- TRBJ1-5 few 15 TRBV19 TGTGCCAGTAAAGACTCACCAAATAGCAATCAGCCCCAGCATTTT CASKDSPNSNQPQHF
TRBD1 TRBJ1-5 few 15 TRBV6-2/TRBV6-3 TGTGCCAGCAGAAACCGGGACAGGGGATTTGTGCCCCAGCATTTT CASRNRDRGFVPQHF
TRBD1 TRBJ1-2 - 13 TRBV29-1 TGCAGCGTTGCAAACAGGGGCGACTATGGCTACACCTTC CSVANRGDYGYTF
TRBD1 TRBJ1-5 - 12 TRBV19 TGTGCCAGTAACTCACAGGGGGCTCCCCAGCATTTT CASNSQGAPQHF
- TRBJ1-2 few 17 TRBV7-2 TGTGCCAGCAGCTTACTCTCGAGACTATCGACTAACTATGGCTACACCTTC CASSLLSRLSTNYGYTF
- TRBJ1-2 few 11 TRBV6-6 TGTGCCAGCAGTTACCCGGGACACCACACCTTC CASSYPGHHTF
- TRBJ2-7 once 13 TRBV29-1 TGCAGCGTTGGGCCCACGGAGGGGGGCGCTGACCTCTTC CSVGPTEGGADLF
- TRBJ1-3 - 14 TRBV4-2 TGTGCCAGCAGCCTTGACCCGGGCGGCAACACCATATATTTT CASSLDPGGNTIYF
- TRBJ1-5 many 13 TRBV18 TGTGCCAGCTCGGCCTCTAGCAATCAGCCCCAGCATTTT CASSASSNQPQHF
TRBD1 TRBJ2-1 - 15 TRBV11-3 TGTGCCAGCAGCTTAGGACAGGGGGGAAACAATGAGCAGTTCTTC CASSLGQGGNNEQFF
- TRBJ2-7 - 13 TRBV7-2 TGTGCCAGCAGCTTATGGGCGGCCTACGAGCAGTACTTC CASSLWAAYEQYF
- TRBJ2-1 - 17 TRBV10-3 TGTGCCATCAGTGATGGGATACACCCTCCCAGCTACAATGAGCAGTTCTTC CAISDGIHPPSYNEQFF
TRBD1 TRBJ1-2 - 15 TRBV11-2 TGTGCCAGCAGCGTGGACAGGATAACTAACTATGGCTACACCTTC CASSVDRITNYGYTF
- TRBJ1-1 - 17 TRBV9 TGTGCCAGCAGCGTAGGGGCAGTGGGGGGGACGGACACTGAAGCTTTCTTT CASSVGAVGGTDTEAFF
TRBD1 TRBJ1-4 few 14 TRBV12-3/TRBV12-4 TGTGCCAGCAGCAATACAGGGGGCACTGAAAAACTGTTTTTT CASSNTGGTEKLFF
- TRBJ2-3 - 16 TRBV18 TGTGCCAGCTCACAGCGACAGGAAACTAGCACAGATACGCAGTATTTT CASSQRQETSTDTQYF
- TRBJ1-5 few 14 TRBV19 TGTGCCAGTAGTATTGAGGGGGGACGCCCGGCCCAGCATTTT CASSIEGGRPAQHF
TRBD1 TRBJ2-3 - 17 TRBV5-4 TGTGCCAGCAGCTCGGGACAGGGTCAAGAAGGCACAGATACGCAGTATTTT CASSSGQGQEGTDTQYF
- TRBJ2-5 few 14 TRBV29-1 TGCAGCGTCCTCCCACTTATGCCCACGGAGACCCAGTACTTC CSVLPLMPTETQYF
- TRBJ2-7 - 14 TRBV6-1 TGTGCCAGCAGTCAGATAGGAGAAACCTACGAGCAGTACTTC CASSQIGETYEQYF
- TRBJ1-1 many 14 TRBV4-3 TGCGCCAGCAGCCAAGATCGGGCACTATCTGAAGCTTTCTTT CASSQDRALSEAFF
- TRBJ1-1 many 11 TRBV20-1 TGCAGTGCCCCGTTGAACACTGAAGCTTTCTTT CSAPLNTEAFF
- TRBJ2-3 - 14 TRBV11-2 TGTGCCAGCAGCTTACACAGGGGCACAGATACGCAGTATTTT CASSLHRGTDTQYF
TRBD1 TRBJ2-7 - 14 TRBV4-3 TGCGCCAGCAGCCAAGATCAACAGGGGGGCGAGCAGTACTTC CASSQDQQGGEQYF
- TRBJ1-2 - 13 TRBV7-9 TGTGCCAGCAGCGCGGGGATTTTCTCTGGCTACACCTTC CASSAGIFSGYTF
- TRBJ1-6 - 15 TRBV6-1 TGTGCCAGTCTCGGTTGGTCGGATGTTAATTCACCCCTCCACTTT CASLGWSDVNSPLHF
TRBD2 TRBJ2-1 few 15 TRBV7-2 TGTGCCAGCAGCTCTAGCGGGACGGACTACAATGAGCAGTTCTTC CASSSSGTDYNEQFF
- TRBJ1-2 few 13 TRBV10-3 TGTGCCATCAGAGAGACAGAAAGCTATGGCTACACCTTC CAIRETESYGYTF